This paragraph covers one T cell receptor beta chain sequence. The sample belongs to a study of blood T cell repertoires in COVID-19. Overall study: Whether acute or convalescent, the COVID-19 samples came from the United States, Italy and Spain. The analysed material was cDNA or gDNA that came from T cells, B-cell-depleted T cells, or PBMCs.

V gave up 0 bases and J gave up 3 bases; unmatched junction bases: 2. This CDR3 spans 16 amino acids. The germline V gene encodes CDR1 LNHDA and CDR2 SQIVND (reference sequence). Methods used by the authors: Nucleated cell number was recorded as an estimate derived from reference gene primer amplification. Sequencing was performed with immunoSEQ multiplex PCR; in TCRdb, only in-frame clones are kept and a portion is missing. Clone size and V and J calls were adopted from that table, with D and trimming inferred from the DNA. The sample lists under 300,000 clones; about 90% were seen once. The V and J genes are TRBV19 and TRBJ1-5; 10 bases are a match to TRBD1. The clonotype was recovered from a woman between 40 and 55 years old with acute or convalescent COVID-19. Material for sequencing was peripheral blood. The CDR3 reads CASSIETGGDNQPQHF. The CDR3 DNA reads TGTGCCAGTAGTATAGAGACAGGGGGCGACAATCAGCCCCAGCATTTT.